This T cell receptor (beta chain) was recovered during a study of glioma-infiltrating T cells after dendritic cell vaccination. On the study more broadly: Dendritic cell vaccine was injected intradermally three times, biweekly.

As for time point: after dendritic cell vaccination, including at tumor progression/relapse. The length of the CDR3 is 16 residues. Trimming at V came to 0 bases and at J to 7 bases, leaving 9 bases not matched to a gene. Germline CDR1 SGDLS, CDR2 YYNGEE. The primer mix had 60 V beta and 13 J beta primers. The method was immunoSEQ multiplex PCR; TCRdb's version includes in-frame clones alone and lacks a portion of them. The sample contains tens of thousands of clones, around 86% of which appear only once. The genes are TRBV9 and TRBJ2-1; 8 nucleotides agree with TRBD2. The sample consisted of blood, taken after dendritic cell vaccination. This receptor was taken from a human donor with glioblastoma. DNA of the CDR3: TGTGCCAGCAGCGTAGGAGACGGGAGGGGGGTTAATGAGCAGTTCTTC. Protein sequence: CASSVGDGRGVNEQFF.